This T cell receptor beta chain was recorded in a study of blood T cell repertoires in COVID-19. About the study: Donors in the United States, Italy and Spain gave samples during acute or convalescent COVID-19. From T cells, B-cell-depleted T cells, or PBMCs came the material, which was cDNA or gDNA.

Germline assignment: CDR1 SGHNT and CDR2 YYREEE (reference sequence). This CDR3 is built from 16 residues. V shed 4 bases, J shed 3 bases, and the junction held 10 bases outside the gene matches. In the source study's methods: Reference gene primer amplification in the assay estimated nucleated cell counts. Method: immunoSEQ multiplex PCR; TCRdb's copy keeps in-frame clones and lacks some. The V and J calls and clone size come from that table; D and trimming were worked out from the DNA. The sample has about 190,000 clones, more than 70% seen once. This clone was seen only once. This chain connects TRBV5-4 to TRBJ2-3, with 8 bases aligning to TRBD2. What was sequenced was peripheral blood. This TCR came from a woman aged 35 to 49 who had recovered from COVID-19. The CDR3 region has the DNA TGTGCCAGCAGCGTGGGACTAGGGGTGGGGACAGATACGCAGTATTTT. This gives the protein CASSVGLGVGTDTQYF.